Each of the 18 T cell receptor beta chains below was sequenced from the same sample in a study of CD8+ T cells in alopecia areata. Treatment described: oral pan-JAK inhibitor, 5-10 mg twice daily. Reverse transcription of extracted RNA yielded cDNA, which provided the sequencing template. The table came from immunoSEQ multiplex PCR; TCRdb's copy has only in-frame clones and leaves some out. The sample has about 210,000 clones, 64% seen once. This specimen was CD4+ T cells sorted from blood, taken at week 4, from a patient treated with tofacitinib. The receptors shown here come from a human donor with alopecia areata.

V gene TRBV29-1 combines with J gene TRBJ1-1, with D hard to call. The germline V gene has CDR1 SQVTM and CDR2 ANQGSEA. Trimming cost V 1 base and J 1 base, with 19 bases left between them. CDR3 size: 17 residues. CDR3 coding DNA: TGCAGCGTTGAAGTTTGGCCTCGGGCGGGTACGAACACTGAAGCTTTCTTT. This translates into CSVEVWPRAGTNTEAFF.

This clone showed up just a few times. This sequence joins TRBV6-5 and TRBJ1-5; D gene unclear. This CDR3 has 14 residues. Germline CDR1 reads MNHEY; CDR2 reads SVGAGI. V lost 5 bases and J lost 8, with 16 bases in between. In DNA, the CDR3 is TGTGCCAGCAGTGAACTGGCAGTTAAGGAGCCCCAGCATTTT. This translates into CASSELAVKEPQHF.

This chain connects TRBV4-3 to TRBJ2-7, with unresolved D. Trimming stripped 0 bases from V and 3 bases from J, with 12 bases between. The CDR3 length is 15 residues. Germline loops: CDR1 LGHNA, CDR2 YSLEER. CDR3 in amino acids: CASSQEVSQYYEQYF. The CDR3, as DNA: TGCGCCAGCAGCCAAGAGGTATCCCAATACTACGAGCAGTACTTC.

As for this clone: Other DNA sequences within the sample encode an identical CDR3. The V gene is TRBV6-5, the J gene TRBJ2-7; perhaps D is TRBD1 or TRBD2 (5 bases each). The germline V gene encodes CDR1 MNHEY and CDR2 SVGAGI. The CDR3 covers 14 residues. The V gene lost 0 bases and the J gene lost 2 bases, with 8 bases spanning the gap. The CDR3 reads CASSYSRGPYEQYF. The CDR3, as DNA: TGTGCCAGCAGTTACTCCCGGGGACCCTACGAGCAGTACTTC.

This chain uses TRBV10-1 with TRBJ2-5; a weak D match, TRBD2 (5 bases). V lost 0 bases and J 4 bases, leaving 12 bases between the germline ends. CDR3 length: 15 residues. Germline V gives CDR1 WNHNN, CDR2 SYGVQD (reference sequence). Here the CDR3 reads CASSESGAARETQYF. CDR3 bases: TGCGCCAGCAGTGAGTCTGGAGCGGCACGAGAGACCCAGTACTTC.

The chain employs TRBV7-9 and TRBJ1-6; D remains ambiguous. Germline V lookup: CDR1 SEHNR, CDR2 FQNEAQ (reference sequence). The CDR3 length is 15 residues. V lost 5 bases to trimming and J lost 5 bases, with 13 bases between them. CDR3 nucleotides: TGTGCCAGCAGCCCGGTCACCGCGGATAATTCACCCCTCCACTTT. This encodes CASSPVTADNSPLHF.

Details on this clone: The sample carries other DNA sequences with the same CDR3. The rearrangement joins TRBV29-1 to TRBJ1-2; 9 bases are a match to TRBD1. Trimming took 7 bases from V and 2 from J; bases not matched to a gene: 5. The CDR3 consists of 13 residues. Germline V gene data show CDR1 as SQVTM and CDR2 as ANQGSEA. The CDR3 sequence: CSAGTGSNYGYTF. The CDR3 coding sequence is TGCAGCGCAGGGACAGGGTCAAACTATGGCTACACCTTC.

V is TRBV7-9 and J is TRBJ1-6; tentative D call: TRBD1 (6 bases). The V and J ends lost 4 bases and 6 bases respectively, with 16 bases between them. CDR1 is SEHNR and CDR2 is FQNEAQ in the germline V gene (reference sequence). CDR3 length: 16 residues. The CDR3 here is CASSSDGQRTNSPLHF. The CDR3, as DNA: TGTGCCAGCAGCTCCGATGGACAGAGAACTAATTCACCCCTCCACTTT.

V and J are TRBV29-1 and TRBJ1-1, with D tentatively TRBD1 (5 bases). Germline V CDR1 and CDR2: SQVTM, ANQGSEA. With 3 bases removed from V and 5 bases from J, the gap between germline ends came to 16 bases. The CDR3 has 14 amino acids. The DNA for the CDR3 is TGCAGCGTTGAGGAGAGGGCAGGGTATACTGAAGCTTTCTTT. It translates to CSVEERAGYTEAFF. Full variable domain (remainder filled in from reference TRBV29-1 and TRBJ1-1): SAVISQKPSRDICQRGTSLTIQCQVDSQVTMMFWYRQQPGQSLTLIATANQGSEATYESGFVIDKFPISRPNLTFSTLTVSNMSPEDSSIYLCSVEERAGYTEAFFGQGTRLTVV.

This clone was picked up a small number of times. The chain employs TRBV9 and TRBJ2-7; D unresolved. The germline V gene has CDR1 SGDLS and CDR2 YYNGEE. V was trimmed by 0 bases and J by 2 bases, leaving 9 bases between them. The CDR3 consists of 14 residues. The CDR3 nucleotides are TGTGCCAGCAGCGTAGGCCCGGCAGCCTACGAGCAGTACTTC. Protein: CASSVGPAAYEQYF. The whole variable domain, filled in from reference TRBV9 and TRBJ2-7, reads DSGVTQTPKHLITATGQRVTLRCSPRSGDLSVYWYQQSLDQGLQFLIQYYNGEERAKGNILERFSAQQFPDLHSELNLSSLELGDSALYFCASSVGPAAYEQYFGPGTRLTVT.

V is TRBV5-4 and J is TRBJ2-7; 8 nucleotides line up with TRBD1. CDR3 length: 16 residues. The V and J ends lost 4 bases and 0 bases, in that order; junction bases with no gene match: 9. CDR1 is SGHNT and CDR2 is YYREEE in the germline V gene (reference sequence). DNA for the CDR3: TGTGCCAGCAGCGCGGGACAGGCCGTAACCTCCTACGAGCAGTACTTC. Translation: CASSAGQAVTSYEQYF.

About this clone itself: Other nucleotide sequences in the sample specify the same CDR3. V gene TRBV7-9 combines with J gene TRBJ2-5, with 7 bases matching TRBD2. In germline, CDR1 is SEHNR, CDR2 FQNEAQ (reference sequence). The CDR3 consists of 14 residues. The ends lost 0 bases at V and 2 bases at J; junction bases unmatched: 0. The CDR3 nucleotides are TGTGCCAGCAGCTTAGCGGGGGGGCAAGAGACCCAGTACTTC. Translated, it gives CASSLAGGQETQYF.

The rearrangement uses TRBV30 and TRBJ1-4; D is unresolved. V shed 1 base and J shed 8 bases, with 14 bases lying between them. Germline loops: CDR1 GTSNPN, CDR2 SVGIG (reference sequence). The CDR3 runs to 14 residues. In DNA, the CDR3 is TGTGCCTGGAGTGGGGCCCTACTAATCGAAAAACTGTTTTTT. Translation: CAWSGALLIEKLFF.

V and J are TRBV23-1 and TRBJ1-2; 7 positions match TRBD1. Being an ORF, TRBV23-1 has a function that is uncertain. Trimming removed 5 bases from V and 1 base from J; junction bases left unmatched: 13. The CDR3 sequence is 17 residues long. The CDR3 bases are TGCGCCAGCAGTGTAACAGGGGACGCGATGTGTAACTATGGCTACACCTTC. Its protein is CASSVTGDAMCNYGYTF.

The CDR3 coding sequence is TGTGCCAGCACCCCGGGGCAGGGGGGCAACGAGCAGTACTTC. Its translation: CASTPGQGGNEQYF. V is TRBV7-2 and J is TRBJ2-7; D is possibly TRBD1 (7 bases). Trimming stripped 7 bases from V and 5 bases from J, with 18 bases between. Per the germline V gene, CDR1 is SGHTA and CDR2 is FQGNSA. The length of the CDR3 is 14 residues.

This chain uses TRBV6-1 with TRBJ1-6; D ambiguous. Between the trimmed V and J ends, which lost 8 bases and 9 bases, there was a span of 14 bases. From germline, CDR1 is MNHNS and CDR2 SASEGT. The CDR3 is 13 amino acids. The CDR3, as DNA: TGTGCCAGCGGGTCGACTGATTTTTCACCCCTCCACTTT. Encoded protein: CASGSTDFSPLHF.

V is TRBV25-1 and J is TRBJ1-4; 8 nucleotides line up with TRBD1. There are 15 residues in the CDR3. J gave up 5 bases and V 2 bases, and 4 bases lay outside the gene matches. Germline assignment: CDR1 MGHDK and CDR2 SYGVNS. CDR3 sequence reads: CASSERGTGNEKLFF. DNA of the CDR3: TGTGCCAGCAGTGAACGGGGGACAGGAAATGAAAAACTGTTTTTT.

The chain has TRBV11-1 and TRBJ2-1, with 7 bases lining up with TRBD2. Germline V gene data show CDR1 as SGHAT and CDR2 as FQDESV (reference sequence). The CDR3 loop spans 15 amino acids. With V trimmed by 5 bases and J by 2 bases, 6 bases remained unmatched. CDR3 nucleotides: TGTGCCAGCAGCGCCCTGGGGGGGGCCTACAATGAGCAGTTCTTC. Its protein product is CASSALGGAYNEQFF.